Below, 19 T cell receptor beta chains from the same sample are listed, as sequenced in a study of cytomegalovirus exposure and HLA in healthy donors. The primer mix had 60 Vbeta and 13 Jbeta primers. Measured with immunoSEQ multiplex PCR; TCRdb has only the in-frame clones, and not every one. The data show 130,000 to 150,000 clones, 55% to 85% seen once. The sequencing input was PBMCs. These receptors all stem from a man between 40 and 49 years old in good health and CMV-seronegative.

V is TRBV9 and J is TRBJ1-1; perhaps TRBD1 as D (5 bases). Germline V gene lookup returns CDR1 SGDLS and CDR2 YYNGEE. There are 15 residues in the CDR3. Trimming left V 4 bases short and J 2 bases short, with 15 bases between. DNA for the CDR3: TGTGCCAGCAGCCCGAGAGGAGGGACCAACACTGAAGCTTTCTTT. Its protein is CASSPRGGTNTEAFF.

This clone was seen a handful of times. The V and J genes are TRBV15 and TRBJ1-5; D is unclear. The germline V gene encodes CDR1 LNHNV and CDR2 YYDKDF (reference sequence). There are 14 residues in the CDR3. Trimming took 4 bases from V and 0 from J, leaving 7 bases between them. The CDR3 is CATSISDSNQPQHF. The CDR3 coding sequence is TGTGCCACCAGCATTAGTGATAGCAATCAGCCCCAGCATTTT.

The V and J genes are TRBV5-1 and TRBJ2-7; 12 bases are shared with TRBD1. TRBJ2-1 matches the DNA end more closely, so the J call is doubtful. The CDR3 extends over 14 amino acids. From germline, CDR1 is SGHRS and CDR2 YFSETQ. CDR3 in DNA: TGCGCCAGCACCGGGACAGGGGGCGATTTTGAGCAGTTCTTC. Translating it yields CASTGTGGDFEQFF.

The rearrangement uses TRBV10-3 and TRBJ2-7; 14 bases map to TRBD2. Trimming took 7 bases from V and 5 from J; bases not matched to a gene: 7. From germline, CDR1 is ENHRY and CDR2 SYGVKD. The CDR3 length is 15 residues. The CDR3 loop is CAITPTSGGANEQYF. CDR3 coding DNA: TGTGCCATCACCCCGACTAGCGGGGGGGCCAACGAGCAGTACTTC.

The J gene is TRBJ2-7, the V gene TRBV5-6; 12 nucleotides align to TRBD1. Germline loops: CDR1 SGHDT, CDR2 YYEEEE. Trimming cost V 4 bases and J 6 bases; bases outside gene matches: 11. The CDR3 spans 16 residues. In nucleotides, the CDR3 is TGTGCCAGCAGCCCGGGGGGGGACAGGGGGCCGGGCGAGCAGTACTTC. This gives the protein CASSPGGDRGPGEQYF.

This clone was observed a handful of times. The rearrangement links TRBV7-2 to TRBJ2-7; D is possibly TRBD2 (7 bases). The V end lost 0 bases, the J end lost 0 bases, and 12 bases lay between the germline ends. From germline, CDR1 is SGHTA and CDR2 FQGNSA. This CDR3 contains 16 residues. CDR3 loop: CASSLAGGTTSYEQYF. The CDR3 nucleotides read TGTGCCAGCAGCTTAGCAGGGGGGACTACCTCCTACGAGCAGTACTTC.

The chain joins TRBV7-9 to TRBJ2-5; D is undetermined. This CDR3 has 15 amino acids. The germline gives CDR1 SEHNR, CDR2 FQNEAQ (reference sequence). V gave up 4 bases and J gave up 5 bases, with 17 bases separating them. CDR3 coding DNA: TGTGCCAGCAGCTCTCCCTTTGCGGCGAGGGAGACCCAGTACTTC. This encodes CASSSPFAARETQYF.

V is TRBV27 and J is TRBJ2-7, with 8 nucleotides matching TRBD2. V shed 4 bases, J shed 9 bases, and the junction held 5 bases outside the gene matches. Looked up from germline, CDR1 is MNHEY and CDR2 is SMNVEV (reference sequence). The CDR3 sequence is 12 residues long. The CDR3 region is CASSSGGAGQYF. DNA for the CDR3: TGTGCCAGCAGTTCCGGGGGGGCCGGGCAGTACTTC.

The chain couples TRBV5-1 to TRBJ2-5; D possibly corresponds to TRBD2 (6 bases). This CDR3 region has 15 residues. Per the germline V gene, CDR1 is SGHRS and CDR2 is YFSETQ. The germline V and J ends were trimmed by 4 bases and 4 bases, with 17 bases remaining between them. CDR3 sequence reads: CASSGGGLGGETQYF. The CDR3, as DNA: TGCGCCAGCAGCGGAGGCGGTCTGGGAGGAGAGACCCAGTACTTC.

This chain connects TRBV7-6 to TRBJ2-3; TRBD2 agrees at 7 bases. The germline V gene encodes CDR1 SGHVS and CDR2 FNYEAQ. V shed 0 bases, J shed 4 bases, and the junction held 4 bases outside the gene matches. The CDR3 sequence is 15 residues long. The CDR3 DNA reads TGTGCCAGCAGCTTAGCGGGAGGGCCCCCAGATACGCAGTATTTT. Its protein is CASSLAGGPPDTQYF.

This sequence joins TRBV19 and TRBJ2-7, with 12 bases fitting TRBD1. CDR3 length equals 15 residues. Germline values: CDR1 LNHDA, CDR2 SQIVND (reference sequence). With 8 bases clipped from V and 7 bases from J, the junction kept 12 bases outside the gene matches. The CDR3 reads CASSPDRDRGREQYF. The CDR3 DNA sequence: TGTGCCAGTTCTCCGGACCGGGACAGGGGGCGTGAGCAGTACTTC. The variable domain in full, completed from reference TRBV19 and TRBJ2-7, reads DGGITQSPKYLFRKEGQNVTLSCEQNLNHDAMYWYRQDPGQGLRLIYYSQIVNDFQKGDIAEGYSVSREKKESFPLTVTSAQKNPTAFYLCASSPDRDRGREQYFGPGTRLTVT.

This clone has a single count. V usage is TRBV6-1 and J usage is TRBJ1-2; D is undetermined. Between the trimmed V and J ends, which lost 3 bases and 3 bases, there was a span of 14 bases. Germline CDR1 reads MNHNS; CDR2 reads SASEGT. CDR3 length equals 15 residues. The CDR3 loop reads CASSDLGLGDYGYTF. CDR3 DNA: TGTGCCAGCAGTGATCTTGGTCTCGGGGACTATGGCTACACCTTC.

This chain joins TRBV19 and TRBJ1-3, with 7 bases aligning to TRBD1. V was clipped by 6 bases and J by 2 bases; unmatched bases: 10. This CDR3 comprises 16 residues. CDR1 is LNHDA and CDR2 is SQIVND in the germline V gene (reference sequence). CDR3 region: CASSPTGRLAGNTIYF. The CDR3, as DNA: TGTGCCAGTAGCCCGACAGGGCGGCTTGCTGGAAACACCATATATTTT.

J is TRBJ1-1 and V is TRBV5-1; no reliable D call. Germline V gives CDR1 SGHRS, CDR2 YFSETQ. The CDR3 has 14 residues. Between the trimmed V and J ends, which lost 5 bases and 1 base, there was a span of 12 bases. Written as DNA, the CDR3 is TGCGCCAGCAGTTACTACCCGGAGAACACTGAAGCTTTCTTT. It specifies CASSYYPENTEAFF. Drawing the rest from reference TRBV5-1 and TRBJ1-1, the complete variable domain is KAGVTQTPRYLIKTRGQQVTLSCSPISGHRSVSWYQQTPGQGLQFLFEYFSETQRNKGNFPGRFSGRQFSNSRSEMNVSTLELGDSALYLCASSYYPENTEAFFGQGTRLTVV.

V and J are TRBV6-5 and TRBJ2-5, with 7 bases matching TRBD1. The CDR3 contains 14 residues. With 6 bases clipped from V and 5 bases from J, the junction kept 9 bases outside the gene matches. Germline values: CDR1 MNHEY, CDR2 SVGAGI. The CDR3 DNA is TGTGCCAGCAGATCGACAGGGCCTTACGAGACCCAGTACTTC. It encodes CASRSTGPYETQYF.

V and J are TRBV6-1 and TRBJ1-5; 10 nucleotides line up with TRBD1. V lost 4 bases and J lost 2; bases outside the gene matches: 2. The CDR3 is 15 residues long. Germline loops: CDR1 MNHNS, CDR2 SASEGT. This CDR3 is CASSGGTGGNQPQHF. In DNA, the CDR3 is TGTGCCAGCAGTGGAGGGACAGGGGGCAATCAGCCCCAGCATTTT.

The genes are TRBV6-6 and TRBJ2-1; TRBD2 is a possible D gene (6 bases). This CDR3 spans 14 amino acids. The V and J ends lost 6 bases and 4 bases respectively, with 13 bases between them. The germline gives CDR1 MNHNY, CDR2 SVGAGI (reference sequence). The CDR3 protein is CASSGGLVYNEQFF. The CDR3 nucleotides read TGTGCCAGCAGCGGGGGACTTGTGTACAATGAGCAGTTCTTC.

The table lists this clone with a few counts. V gene TRBV19 combines with J gene TRBJ2-1; 8 bases align to TRBD2. CDR1 LNHDA and CDR2 SQIVND come from the germline V gene (reference sequence). This CDR3 region has 14 residues. Germline trimming cut 6 bases from V and 5 bases from J; bases unmatched to any gene: 6. This CDR3 is CASRGGGPNNEQFF. The CDR3 DNA reads TGTGCCAGTAGAGGCGGGGGGCCCAACAATGAGCAGTTCTTC.

This clone was observed a few times. The J gene is TRBJ2-7, the V gene TRBV10-2; 7 nucleotides align to TRBD2. This CDR3 has 15 amino acids. Germline lookup yields CDR1 WSHSY and CDR2 SAAADI. The trim removed 0 bases at V and 6 bases at J, leaving 8 bases unmatched. The CDR3 here is CASSESRGRAREQYF. In nucleotides, the CDR3 is TGCGCCAGCAGTGAGTCGCGGGGGAGGGCCCGCGAGCAGTACTTC.